The text below deals with one T cell receptor beta chain. Its specificity is unknown. This specimen comes from a study of shared clonotypes between healthy human individuals. Findings and limits, study-wide: Clonotypes not shared had lower generation probabilities than those common to all four donors.

Running of the assay took place at deep level. Libraries were prepared by immunoSEQ multiplex PCR; TCRdb keeps only in-frame clonotypes and omits some of them. The sample holds about 1,900,000 clones, about 95% seen once. CD45RO-negative CD8 cells positively selected for CCR7 made up the naive population, which excluded terminally differentiated effector memory CD45RA+ cells. The trim removed 0 bases at V and 3 bases at J, leaving 3 bases unmatched. Germline V lookup: CDR1 SGDLS, CDR2 YYNGEE. The CDR3 consists of 15 residues. The sample comprised naive CD8+ T cells sorted from blood. The source of this sequence is a man younger than 35 in good health. The genes are TRBV9 and TRBJ2-3, with TRBD1 identical over 8 bases. CDR3 loop: CASSVGTGRTDTQYF. The CDR3 DNA reads TGTGCCAGCAGCGTAGGGACAGGGAGGACAGATACGCAGTATTTT.